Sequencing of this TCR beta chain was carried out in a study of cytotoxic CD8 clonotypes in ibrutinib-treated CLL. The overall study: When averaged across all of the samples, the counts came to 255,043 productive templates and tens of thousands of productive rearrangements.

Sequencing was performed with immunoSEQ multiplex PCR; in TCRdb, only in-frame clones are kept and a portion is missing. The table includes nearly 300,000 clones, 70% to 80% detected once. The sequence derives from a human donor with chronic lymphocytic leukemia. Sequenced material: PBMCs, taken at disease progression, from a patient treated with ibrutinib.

DNA for the CDR3: TGTGCCAGCAGCCCCCACGGACAACACACTGAAGCTTTCTTT. Its translation is CASSPHGQHTEAFF. The rearrangement uses TRBV16 and TRBJ1-1; D possibly corresponds to TRBD1 (5 bases). Trimming took off 4 bases at V and 3 bases at J, with 12 bases between the two ends. Germline CDR1 KGHSY, CDR2 FQNENV. The CDR3 extends over 14 amino acids.